The T cell receptor beta chain under discussion was sequenced for a study of T-cell reconstitution after alpha-beta-depleted transplantation in children. General study findings and limits: Newly produced T cells mostly provided counts and TCRbeta diversity after one year, as hyperexpanded clones declined. In patients about two months after transplant, alpha-beta T cells reportedly arose from several hundred expanded graft clones.

The germline V and J ends were trimmed by 3 bases and 4 bases, with 12 bases remaining between them. This CDR3 contains 14 residues. Germline lookup yields CDR1 LNHDA and CDR2 SQIVND (reference sequence). This clonotype was recorded at least ten times. Its antigen is unknown. For TCRbeta, the library was prepared with unique molecular identifiers. Each CDR3 protein gets one entry after TCRdb re-called the PCR reads with MiXCR. The repertoire holds hundreds of thousands of distinct CDR3 sequences, around 10% seen once, with roughly a quarter in the top ten. The chain employs TRBV19 and TRBJ1-2; D gene ambiguous. The sample here was peripheral blood, taken 180 days after TCRalphabeta/CD19-depleted stem cell transplant. The sequence was collected from a male patient aged 2-15 years who had a stem cell transplant for chronic granulomatous disease, so the T cells may come from the graft donor. The chain's CDR3 is CASSIFHSSYGYTF. Written as DNA, the CDR3 is TGTGCCAGTAGTATTTTTCACAGTTCCTATGGCTACACCTTC.